A single sample gave rise to the 27 T cell receptor beta chains below, sequenced in a study of vaccination effects on CD4 cells after COVID-19. Assay used: immunoSEQ multiplex PCR; TCRdb lists only in-frame clones, some missing. The table lists 40,000 or so clones, 82% of them singletons. What these receptors recognize is not known. Following a roughly 9-day culture, CD4+ T cells were purified. The specimen was CD4+ T cells from PBMCs cultured without peptide, collected before COVID-19 vaccination. Every receptor here comes from a human donor who received a COVID-19 vaccine.

This clone was seen more than once but under ten times. The genes are TRBV11-2 and TRBJ1-1; D possibly corresponds to TRBD1 (6 bases). V shed 4 bases and J shed 5 bases, with 23 bases lying between them. The germline V gene encodes CDR1 SGHAT and CDR2 FQNNGV. The CDR3 sequence is 17 residues long. The CDR3 sequence is CASSWGQGSIVRTEAFF. The CDR3 coding sequence is TGTGCCAGCAGCTGGGGGCAGGGCTCGATTGTGAGGACTGAAGCTTTCTTT.

This clone showed up just a few times. This chain links TRBV7-2 with TRBJ1-1, with unresolved D. Trimming stripped 4 bases from V and 4 bases from J, with 10 bases between. The germline gives CDR1 SGHTA, CDR2 FQGNSA. The CDR3 extends over 13 amino acids. Written as DNA, the CDR3 is TGTGCCAGCAGCTCTCGGACGGGCACTGAAGCTTTCTTT. Translated: CASSSRTGTEAFF.

The chain recombines TRBV12-3 or TRBV12-4 with TRBJ2-5; D gene uncertain. The CDR3 is 13 amino acids. V was cut by 5 bases and J by 1 base, with 8 bases left in between. The CDR3 DNA sequence: TGTGCCAGCAGTCCACCCGGCCAAGAGACCCAGTACTTC. The encoded protein is CASSPPGQETQYF.

The chain links TRBV20-1 to TRBJ1-2; D is unresolved. CDR1 is DFQATT and CDR2 is SNEGSKA in the germline V gene (reference sequence). Trimming removed 5 bases at V and 4 bases at J, with 8 bases between. The CDR3 covers 11 residues. This chain's CDR3 is CSAFNGYGYTF. In nucleotides, the CDR3 is TGCAGTGCTTTCAACGGCTATGGCTACACCTTC.

The chain uses TRBV3-1 (or the pseudogene TRBV3-2) and TRBJ2-7, with a possible D match to TRBD1 (6 bases). Germline assignment: CDR1 LGHDT and CDR2 YNNKEL (reference sequence). The CDR3 is 13 amino acids. V was shortened by 5 bases and J by 6 bases, with 14 bases between the two germline ends. The CDR3 DNA reads as TGTGCCAGCAGCTCAAGGGGGAAAAGCGAGCAGTACGTC. Translated: CASSSRGKSEQYV.

The genes are TRBV19 and TRBJ1-3, with a possible D match to TRBD1 (5 bases). The CDR3 has 14 residues. Germline CDR1 LNHDA, CDR2 SQIVND (reference sequence). Trimming took 6 bases from V and 0 from J, leaving 9 bases between them. The CDR3 DNA reads as TGTGCCAGTAGAGCAACAGGCTCTGGAAACACCATATATTTT. Amino acids: CASRATGSGNTIYF. The entire variable domain, with the rest obtained from reference TRBV19 and TRBJ1-3, is as follows: DGGITQSPKYLFRKEGQNVTLSCEQNLNHDAMYWYRQDPGQGLRLIYYSQIVNDFQKGDIAEGYSVSREKKESFPLTVTSAQKNPTAFYLCASRATGSGNTIYFGEGSWLTVV.

The chain carries TRBV7-2 and TRBJ1-1, with TRBD1 as a possible D gene (5 bases). The germline gives CDR1 SGHTA, CDR2 FQGNSA. Trimming removed 3 bases from V and 4 bases from J, with 12 bases in between. The CDR3 is 14 residues long. CDR3: CASSFLREATEAFF. As DNA, the CDR3 is TGTGCCAGCAGCTTTCTCAGGGAGGCCACTGAAGCTTTCTTT.

Only one count was recorded for this clone. V is TRBV29-1 and J is TRBJ2-2, with a possible D match to TRBD1 (6 bases). The CDR3 length is 15 residues. V lost 7 bases to trimming and J lost 3 bases, with 18 bases between them. Germline loops: CDR1 SQVTM, CDR2 ANQGSEA. CDR3 sequence: CSAAKTGPYTGELFF. For the CDR3, the DNA is TGCAGCGCTGCCAAGACAGGTCCTTACACCGGGGAGCTGTTTTTT.

This chain links TRBV2 with TRBJ1-5, with D maybe TRBD1 (6 bases). V lost 1 base and J 4 bases, leaving 11 bases between the germline ends. CDR3 size: 15 residues. Germline V lookup: CDR1 SNHLY, CDR2 FYNNEI. The CDR3, as DNA: TGTGCCAGCAGTGAAGAGGGGGTAGGGAATCAGCCCCAGCATTTT. Translating gives CASSEEGVGNQPQHF.

The V call is TRBV19, the J call TRBJ2-2, with D perhaps TRBD2 (6 bases). The V gene's germline CDR1 is LNHDA and CDR2 SQIVND (reference sequence). With 0 bases removed from V and 4 bases from J, the gap between germline ends came to 6 bases. The CDR3 is made up of 14 amino acids. The CDR3 nucleotides are TGTGCCAGTAGTATAGAGGGGGGCACCGGGGAGCTGTTTTTT. Translation: CASSIEGGTGELFF.

This sequence joins TRBV11-3 and TRBJ2-5; weak D call: TRBD1 (6 bases). This CDR3 comprises 14 residues. V shed 5 bases and J shed 1 base, with 11 bases lying between them. The V gene's germline CDR1 is SGHNT and CDR2 YENEEA. CDR3 region: CASSHPDSQETQYF. The CDR3 DNA reads as TGTGCCAGCAGCCACCCGGACAGCCAAGAGACCCAGTACTTC.

The chain couples TRBV18 to TRBJ2-2; D unresolved. Germline CDR1 and CDR2: KGHSH and LQKENI. Trimming removed 3 bases at V and 8 bases at J, with 7 bases between. CDR3 length equals 12 residues. The CDR3 sequence: CASSPFLGELFF. CDR3 sequence (DNA): TGTGCCAGCTCACCTTTTTTGGGGGAGCTGTTTTTT.

The rearrangement joins TRBV12-3 or TRBV12-4 to TRBJ1-5, with D possibly being TRBD1 (5 bases). The CDR3 length is 13 residues. V lost 6 bases to trimming and J lost 9 bases, with 15 bases between them. CDR3 protein: CASRLGGDGPQHF. The CDR3 region has the DNA TGTGCCAGCAGGCTTGGGGGTGACGGGCCCCAGCATTTT.

This chain connects TRBV4-1 to TRBJ2-6; 7 bases are a match to TRBD1. Losses at the gene ends were 5 bases for V and 0 bases for J; bases not matched to a gene: 19. The CDR3 consists of 21 residues. CDR1 and CDR2 from the germline V gene are MGHRA and YSYEKL. The CDR3 protein is CASSARSMTGLLSSGANVLTF. In DNA form, the CDR3 reads TGCGCCAGCAGCGCCAGATCCATGACAGGGTTACTATCCTCTGGGGCCAACGTCCTGACTTTC.

This chain links TRBV10-2 with TRBJ2-5; 15 bases map to TRBD2. The length of the CDR3 is 16 residues. V lost 6 bases to trimming and J lost 4 bases; unmatched junction nucleotides: 6. Per germline, CDR1 WSHSY and CDR2 SAAADI. In DNA, the CDR3 is TGCGCCAGCAGGCCGGGGACTAGCGGGGGGACAGAGACCCAGTACTTC. Amino acids: CASRPGTSGGTETQYF.

The V gene is TRBV27, the J gene TRBJ2-3; 8 bases line up with TRBD2. Trimming took 5 bases from V and 2 from J; bases not matched to a gene: 6. The CDR3 spans 15 residues. Germline assignment: CDR1 MNHEY and CDR2 SMNVEV (reference sequence). Here the CDR3 DNA reads TGTGCCAGCAGTCCCCGCGGGGGGTACACAGATACGCAGTATTTT. Its protein product is CASSPRGGYTDTQYF.

The chain combines TRBV3-1 (or the pseudogene TRBV3-2) with TRBJ2-3; 9 nucleotides agree with TRBD1. Looked up from germline, CDR1 is LGHDT and CDR2 is YNNKEL (reference sequence). J lost 1 base, V lost 6 bases, and 2 bases had no gene match. The CDR3 has 14 amino acids. CDR3 protein: CASRRTGGTDTQYF. The DNA of the CDR3 is TGTGCCAGCAGGAGGACAGGGGGCACAGATACGCAGTATTTT.

The rearrangement uses TRBV5-1 and TRBJ1-5; 8 positions match TRBD1. J was trimmed by 0 bases and V by 9 bases; bases with no gene match: 11. This CDR3 has 16 residues. Per the germline V gene, CDR1 is SGHRS and CDR2 is YFSETQ. The CDR3 protein is CATKGQATNSNQPQHF. CDR3 bases: TGCGCCACCAAGGGACAGGCGACGAATAGCAATCAGCCCCAGCATTTT.

CDR3 DNA sequence: TGTGCCAGCAGCTTCTCTCGCACAGATACGCAGTATTTT. Translating gives CASSFSRTDTQYF. The V call is TRBV7-3, the J call TRBJ2-3; D remains ambiguous. This CDR3 contains 13 residues. Trimming took off 3 bases at V and 1 base at J, with 5 bases between the two ends. Germline CDR1 is SGHTA and CDR2 is FQGTGA.

The chain combines TRBV5-4 with TRBJ1-1; the match to TRBD1 covers 8 bases. The CDR3 is 15 amino acids. Germline loops: CDR1 SGHNT, CDR2 YYREEE (reference sequence). Trimming cost V 4 bases and J 4 bases; bases outside gene matches: 9. Written as DNA, the CDR3 is TGTGCCAGCAGCCACAAGACAGGGGACGGCACTGAAGCTTTCTTT. Its protein product is CASSHKTGDGTEAFF.

The rearrangement links TRBV2 to TRBJ2-5, with D hard to call. CDR1 is SNHLY, CDR2 FYNNEI, per germline. The V gene lost 6 bases and the J gene lost 1 base, with 3 bases spanning the gap. CDR3 length equals 11 residues. CDR3 coding DNA: TGTGCCAGCAGCCCCCAAGAGACCCAGTACTTC. Translated: CASSPQETQYF.

The chain has TRBV7-2 and TRBJ2-3; 7 bases agree with TRBD2. The CDR3 loop spans 12 amino acids. The germline V gene has CDR1 SGHTA and CDR2 FQGNSA. V shed 5 bases, J shed 10 bases, and the junction held 6 bases outside the gene matches. CDR3 bases: TGTGCCAGCAGCACCCGACTAGCAGCGCAGTATTTT. Encoded protein: CASSTRLAAQYF.

This chain links TRBV4-2 with TRBJ1-1, with D perhaps matching TRBD1 (5 bases). CDR1 is LGHNA and CDR2 is YNFKEQ in the germline V gene. Trimming removed 2 bases from V and 1 base from J, with 5 bases in between. The CDR3 spans 13 residues. CDR3 sequence reads: CASSQTGNTEAFF. CDR3 sequence (DNA): TGTGCCAGCAGCCAAACAGGGAACACTGAAGCTTTCTTT.

The J gene is TRBJ1-2, the V gene TRBV9; TRBD1 is a possible D gene (6 bases). The CDR3 contains 14 residues. The germline V gene has CDR1 SGDLS and CDR2 YYNGEE. Trimming cost V 2 bases and J 2 bases, with 10 bases left between them. CDR3 nucleotides: TGTGCCAGCAGCGTTCTCGGGACAAACTATGGCTACACCTTC. Translation: CASSVLGTNYGYTF.

The chain joins TRBV18 to TRBJ2-7; D remains ambiguous. V dropped 2 bases and J dropped 4 bases, with 6 bases sitting between them. The CDR3 sequence is 12 residues long. From germline, CDR1 is KGHSH and CDR2 LQKENI. The CDR3 nucleotides read TGTGCCAGCTCACCAGGGGATTACGAGCAGTACGTC. Residues: CASSPGDYEQYV.

The gene calls are TRBV6-5 and TRBJ2-1, with 7 bases that match TRBD1. Trimming cost V 5 bases and J 4 bases; bases outside gene matches: 8. The CDR3 has 15 amino acids. The germline V gene has CDR1 MNHEY and CDR2 SVGAGI. In nucleotides, the CDR3 is TGTGCCAGCAGTCGGACAGGTGGTTGGTACAATGAGCAGTTCTTC. This gives the protein CASSRTGGWYNEQFF.

This chain links TRBV7-3 with TRBJ2-5, with 8 bases aligning to TRBD2. The CDR3 is 14 residues long. Looked up from germline, CDR1 is SGHTA and CDR2 is FQGTGA. With 5 bases clipped from V and 7 bases from J, the junction kept 9 bases outside the gene matches. As DNA, the CDR3 is TGTGCCAGCAGCCGGGACACCGGGGGGGCGACCCAGTACTTC. Translating it yields CASSRDTGGATQYF.